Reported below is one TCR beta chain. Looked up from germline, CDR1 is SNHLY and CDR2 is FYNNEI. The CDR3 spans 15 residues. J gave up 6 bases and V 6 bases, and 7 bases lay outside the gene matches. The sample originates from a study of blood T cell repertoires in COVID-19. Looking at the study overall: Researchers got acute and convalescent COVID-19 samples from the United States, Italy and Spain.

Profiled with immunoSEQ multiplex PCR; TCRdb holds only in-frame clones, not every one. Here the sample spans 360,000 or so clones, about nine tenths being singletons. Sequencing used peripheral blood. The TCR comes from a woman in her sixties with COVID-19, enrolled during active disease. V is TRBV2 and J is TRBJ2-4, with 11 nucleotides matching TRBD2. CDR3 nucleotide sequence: TGTGCCAGCAGCTTAGCGGGGGGGGATAGAAACATTCAGTACTTC. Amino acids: CASSLAGGDRNIQYF.